This entry concerns a single TCR beta chain. Measured with immunoSEQ multiplex PCR; TCRdb has only the in-frame clones, and not every one. Of some 57,000 clones in the sample, roughly 90% were seen once. The data are from a study of blood T cell repertoires in COVID-19. J gave up 8 bases and V 5 bases, and 5 bases lay outside the gene matches. This CDR3 has 14 residues. Germline loops: CDR1 SGHVS, CDR2 FQNEAQ. The chain carries TRBV7-8 and TRBJ2-1; 11 positions match TRBD2. This clonotype was obtained from a human donor in a cohort sampled during active COVID-19. Sequenced input: peripheral blood. CDR3 sequence (DNA): TGTGCCAGCAGCCTACTAGCGGGAGCGGATGAGCAGTTCTTC. It is translated as CASSLLAGADEQFF. The entire variable domain, with the rest obtained from reference TRBV7-8 and TRBJ2-1, is as follows: GAGVSQSPRYKVAKRGQDVALRCDPISGHVSLFWYQQALGQGPEFLTYFQNEAQLDKSGLPSDRFFAERPEGSVSTLKIQRTQQEDSAVYLCASSLLAGADEQFFGPGTRLTVL.